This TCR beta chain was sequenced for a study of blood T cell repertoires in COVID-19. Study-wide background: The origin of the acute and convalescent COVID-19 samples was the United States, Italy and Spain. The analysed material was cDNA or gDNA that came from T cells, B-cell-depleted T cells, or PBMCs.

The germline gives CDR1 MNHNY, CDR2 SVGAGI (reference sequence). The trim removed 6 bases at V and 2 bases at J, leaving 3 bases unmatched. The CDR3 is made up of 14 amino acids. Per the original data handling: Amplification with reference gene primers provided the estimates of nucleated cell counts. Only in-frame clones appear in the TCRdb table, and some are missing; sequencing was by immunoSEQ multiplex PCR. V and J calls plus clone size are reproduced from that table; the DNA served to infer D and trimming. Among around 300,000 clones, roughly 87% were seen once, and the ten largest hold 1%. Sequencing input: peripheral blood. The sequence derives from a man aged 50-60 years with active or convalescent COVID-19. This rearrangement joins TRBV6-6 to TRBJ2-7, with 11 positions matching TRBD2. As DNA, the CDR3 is TGTGCCAGCAGAATTAGCGGGGGGGCCTACGAGCAGTACTTC. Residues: CASRISGGAYEQYF.